The clone carrying this T cell receptor (beta chain) occurred a few times. Its antigen remains unknown. The V and J ends lost 0 bases and 2 bases respectively, with 8 bases between them. Germline values: CDR1 SGDLS, CDR2 YYNGEE. CDR3 length: 14 residues. This specimen belongs to a study of beta chain features in type 1 diabetes. Notes on the study in general: A moderate, significant TCRB CDR3 shortening appeared in type 1 diabetes across four CD4+ subsets.

Via CD45RO/CCR7/CD25/CD127/CD95/CD27, cells of the CD4+ naive, central memory, regulatory and stem cell-like memory subsets were sorted. Expressed TCRB transcripts were sequenced because the isolated RNA had all been reverse transcribed beforehand. The table came from immunoSEQ multiplex PCR; TCRdb's copy has only in-frame clones and leaves some out. The table shows more than 300,000 clones, with about 10% occurring only once. The origin of this receptor is a man aged 30-40 years with type 1 diabetes. The chain employs TRBV9 and TRBJ2-5; no clear D. The sample was central memory CD4+ T cells from blood. The DNA for the CDR3 is TGTGCCAGCAGCGTAGTTGGATTTCAAGAGACCCAGTACTTC. It translates to CASSVVGFQETQYF.